One and the same sample provided the 13 T cell receptor beta chains below, sequenced in a study of blood T cells in healthy people across ages. For the second PCR, which ran for roughly 6 to 11 cycles, a sample-barcoded 5' primer and a J-beta primer mix were used. A single record per CDR3 protein comes from TCRdb applying MiXCR to the 5' RACE reads. The data show around 710,000 distinct CDR3 sequences, roughly 44% seen once. The source material was blood. The receptors shown here come from an older woman in good health.

This clonotype was counted between two and nine times. The CDR3: CASSSTGQGNEKLFF. Here the CDR3 DNA reads TGTGCCAGCAGCTCTACGGGACAGGGTAACGAAAAACTGTTTTTT. V and J are TRBV7-3 and TRBJ1-4; TRBD1 matches at 9 bases. Per germline, CDR1 SGHTA and CDR2 FQGTGA. After removal of 4 bases from V and 8 bases from J, the junction contained 8 bases not matched to a gene. This CDR3 has 15 residues.

The chain is built from TRBV28 and TRBJ1-6; tentative D call: TRBD1 (6 bases). V dropped 2 bases and J dropped 10 bases, with 15 bases sitting between them. The CDR3 runs 15 residues. Germline CDR1 reads MDHEN; CDR2 reads SYDVKM. DNA for the CDR3: TGTGCCAGCAGTTTAGACAGAGGGGGTGGATCACCCCTCCACTTT. It codes for CASSLDRGGGSPLHF.

The table lists this clonotype with a few counts. V is TRBV20-1 and J is TRBJ2-7; 14 bases align to TRBD2. This CDR3 comprises 16 residues. CDR1 is DFQATT and CDR2 is SNEGSKA in the germline V gene (reference sequence). V lost 5 bases and J lost 3; bases outside the gene matches: 9. The DNA of the CDR3 is TGCAGTGCTCCACATACCGGGACTAGCGGGAGCTACGAGCAGTACTTC. It yields the protein CSAPHTGTSGSYEQYF.

This clonotype was seen just once. This chain links TRBV7-8 with TRBJ1-2; a possible D gene is TRBD1 (5 bases). V was trimmed by 0 bases and J by 8 bases, leaving 16 bases between them. Germline-derived CDR1 and CDR2 are SGHVS and FQNEAQ. This CDR3 has 15 residues. CDR3 in amino acids: CASSLAVRGSEGYTF. DNA for the CDR3: TGTGCCAGCAGCTTAGCAGTGAGGGGATCTGAAGGCTACACCTTC.

As DNA, the CDR3 is TGCGCCAGCAGCCAAGATTGGAGGGCAGATCATTATGGCTACACCTTC. Translating it yields CASSQDWRADHYGYTF. The genes are TRBV4-3 and TRBJ1-2; unclear D gene. This CDR3 contains 16 residues. Looked up from germline, CDR1 is LGHNA and CDR2 is YSLEER. Trimming took off 0 bases at V and 5 bases at J, with 16 bases between the two ends.

CDR3 sequence (DNA): TGTGCCAGCAGCTTGGATGGTCGACAGGGGAACTATGGCTACACCTTC. It translates to CASSLDGRQGNYGYTF. The chain employs TRBV5-4 and TRBJ1-2; 8 bases fit TRBD1. In germline, CDR1 is SGHNT, CDR2 YYREEE (reference sequence). V gave up 0 bases and J gave up 2 bases; unmatched junction bases: 6. The CDR3 consists of 16 residues.

Written as DNA, the CDR3 is TGTGCCAGCAGCCCAGGGTTTCAGGGTGGCTACACCTTC. Translation: CASSPGFQGGYTF. The gene calls are TRBV7-2 and TRBJ1-2, with D maybe TRBD1 (5 bases). The length of the CDR3 is 13 residues. Trimming removed 5 bases from V and 7 bases from J, with 14 bases in between. The germline V gene encodes CDR1 SGHTA and CDR2 FQGNSA.

The gene calls are TRBV12-3 or TRBV12-4 and TRBJ2-1; TRBD1 matches 12 bases. This CDR3 has 17 amino acids. The V gene end was trimmed by 6 bases and the J gene end by 4 bases; junction bases not matched to a gene: 10. CDR3 sequence reads: CASSRGTGGGMYNEQFF. CDR3 nucleotide sequence: TGTGCCAGCAGCCGAGGGACAGGGGGCGGCATGTACAATGAGCAGTTCTTC.

This clonotype was counted many times. CDR3 DNA: TGTGCCAGCAGCTTAGGTATCGTCGGCGAGCAGTACTTC. Translation gives CASSLGIVGEQYF. V is TRBV7-2 and J is TRBJ2-7, with unresolved D. Germline V CDR1 and CDR2: SGHTA, FQGNSA. This CDR3 region has 13 residues. Trimming stripped 1 base from V and 6 bases from J, with 10 bases between.

The J gene is TRBJ2-1, the V gene TRBV4-2, with 8 bases aligning to TRBD2. J gave up 2 bases and V 1 base, and 7 bases lay outside the gene matches. Germline values: CDR1 LGHNA, CDR2 YNFKEQ. The CDR3 has 17 amino acids. The CDR3, as DNA: TGTGCCAGCAGCCAAGGGTTGACGGGGGGGCCCTACAATGAGCAGTTCTTC. Amino acid sequence: CASSQGLTGGPYNEQFF.

This clonotype was recorded a few times. V is TRBV28 and J is TRBJ2-4; D may be TRBD1 or TRBD2 (5 bases each). The V and J ends lost 7 bases and 7 bases respectively, with 8 bases between them. CDR3 length equals 11 residues. From germline, CDR1 is MDHEN and CDR2 SYDVKM. The CDR3, as DNA: TGTGCCAGCATTGAGGGGAACATTCAGTACTTC. Amino acid sequence: CASIEGNIQYF.

This clonotype was recorded many times. The chain couples TRBV4-1 to TRBJ2-5; 7 bases match TRBD2. The V segment lost 1 base and the J segment 2 bases; nucleotides outside the gene matches: 4. Germline V gene data show CDR1 as MGHRA and CDR2 as YSYEKL. CDR3 size: 15 residues. This CDR3 is CASSQGWGGQETQYF. The DNA of the CDR3 is TGCGCCAGCAGCCAAGGTTGGGGGGGACAAGAGACCCAGTACTTC.

The chain combines TRBV12-3 or TRBV12-4 with TRBJ1-2; D is perhaps TRBD1 (5 bases). This CDR3 has 11 amino acids. In DNA, the CDR3 is TGTGTCATGGGGGGAGACTATGGCTACACCTTC. Translation gives CVMGGDYGYTF.